Following are 14 T cell receptor beta chains from one sample sequenced in a study of T cell responses to AZD1222 COVID-19 vaccine. Using immunoSEQ multiplex PCR, the repertoire was profiled, and TCRdb retains in-frame clones only, with some absent. Found here are 55,000 to 75,000 clones, roughly 90% of them singletons; the top ten hold 4.5% to 5.5%. The sample in question was peripheral blood, obtained on day 0 of AZD1222 vaccination. The receptors here all came from an adult in good health.

The chain uses TRBV30 and TRBJ2-2; D not certain. V lost 2 bases, J lost 0 bases, and 7 bases lay in between. This CDR3 contains 14 residues. The germline CDR1 and CDR2 sequences are GTSNPN and SVGIG (reference sequence). CDR3 amino acids: CAWSIPPNTGELFF. CDR3 DNA sequence: TGTGCCTGGAGTATCCCCCCGAACACCGGGGAGCTGTTTTTT.

This clone was recorded once. This CDR3 reads CASSLGYVTEAFF. CDR3 bases: TGTGCCAGCAGCTTAGGGTATGTTACTGAAGCTTTCTTT. V is TRBV11-2 and J is TRBJ1-1; D gene unclear. The CDR3 sequence is 13 residues long. The V gene lost 1 base and the J gene lost 5 bases, with 8 bases spanning the gap. Per the germline V gene, CDR1 is SGHAT and CDR2 is FQNNGV.

The CDR3: CASSPTSGGARETQYF. In DNA form, the CDR3 reads TGTGCCAGCAGCCCAACTAGCGGGGGGGCGAGGGAGACCCAGTACTTC. V is TRBV7-6 and J is TRBJ2-5; 13 nucleotides align to TRBD2. The CDR3 covers 16 residues. CDR1 SGHVS and CDR2 FNYEAQ come from the germline V gene. Trimming cost V 5 bases and J 5 bases; bases outside gene matches: 8.

J is TRBJ1-2 and V is TRBV4-2, with a tentative D call TRBD1 (5 bases). V was cut by 0 bases and J by 4 bases, with 9 bases left in between. The CDR3 consists of 14 residues. From germline, CDR1 is LGHNA and CDR2 YNFKEQ. The CDR3 sequence is CASSQDPGLYGYTF. DNA for the CDR3: TGTGCCAGCAGCCAAGATCCGGGACTCTATGGCTACACCTTC.

The chain links TRBV2 to TRBJ1-5, with TRBD1 identical over 8 bases. Germline assignment: CDR1 SNHLY and CDR2 FYNNEI. Trimming took 3 bases from V and 6 from J; bases not matched to a gene: 4. The CDR3 sequence is 14 residues long. The CDR3 region has the DNA TGTGCCAGCAGTGACGGGACAGGAGGTCAGCCCCAGCATTTT. It is translated as CASSDGTGGQPQHF. Combining the CDR3 with reference TRBV2 and TRBJ1-5 gives the whole variable domain EPEVTQTPSHQVTQMGQEVILRCVPISNHLYFYWYRQILGQKVEFLVSFYNNEISEKSEIFDDQFSVERPDGSNFTLKIRSTKLEDSAMYFCASSDGTGGQPQHFGDGTRLSIL.

Only a few counts were recorded for this clone. The chain links TRBV19 to TRBJ2-7, with no clear D. There are 14 residues in the CDR3. Germline assignment: CDR1 LNHDA and CDR2 SQIVND (reference sequence). The V end lost 3 bases, the J end lost 7 bases, and 16 bases lay between the germline ends. CDR3 protein: CASSMKARWSEQYF. The CDR3 DNA reads as TGTGCCAGTAGTATGAAGGCGAGATGGAGTGAGCAGTACTTC.

The CDR3 bases are TGTGCCAGCAGCGTAGGGACTCTCAGCAATCAGCCCCAGCATTTT. Protein product: CASSVGTLSNQPQHF. This sequence joins TRBV9 and TRBJ1-5; D unclear. From germline, CDR1 is SGDLS and CDR2 YYNGEE. CDR3 length: 15 amino acids. The germline V and J ends were trimmed by 0 bases and 1 base, with 8 bases remaining between them.

The CDR3 bases are TGTGCCAGCAGACGTGGAGGCGGCAATCAGCCCCAGCATTTT. Amino acid sequence: CASRRGGGNQPQHF. The chain couples TRBV2 to TRBJ1-5; D call uncertain. Germline CDR1 and CDR2: SNHLY and FYNNEI. The V and J ends lost 6 bases and 2 bases respectively, with 11 bases between them. CDR3 size: 14 residues.

J is TRBJ1-2 and V is TRBV12-3 or TRBV12-4; D perhaps matches TRBD1 (6 bases). The V end lost 1 base, the J end lost 5 bases, and 8 bases lay between the germline ends. This CDR3 has 13 residues. In DNA, the CDR3 is TGTGCCAGCAGTTTAGGGGGGCCGTATGGCTACACCTTC. Protein product: CASSLGGPYGYTF.

This CDR3 is CASSYGTGFGTEAFF. DNA for the CDR3: TGTGCCAGTAGTTATGGGACAGGGTTTGGCACTGAAGCTTTCTTT. The V call is TRBV19, the J call TRBJ1-1; TRBD1 matches 9 bases. From germline, CDR1 is LNHDA and CDR2 SQIVND (reference sequence). The ends lost 5 bases at V and 4 bases at J; junction bases unmatched: 8. This CDR3 contains 15 residues.

This clone has only one observation. The chain is built from TRBV12-5 and TRBJ2-3, with D maybe TRBD1 (6 bases). CDR3 size: 13 residues. The germline CDR1 and CDR2 sequences are LGHNT and FRNRAP. The V gene lost 2 bases and the J gene lost 6 bases, with 9 bases spanning the gap. CDR3 nucleotide sequence: TGTGCTAGTGGTTTGACAGGGACGGATACGCAGTATTTT. Encoded protein: CASGLTGTDTQYF.

The J gene is TRBJ1-1, the V gene TRBV6-6, with a possible D match to TRBD1 (5 bases). This CDR3 is 15 amino acids long. The ends were cut back, 0 bases at V and 3 bases at J, with 11 bases in the middle. From germline, CDR1 is MNHNY and CDR2 SVGAGI (reference sequence). CDR3 sequence (DNA): TGTGCCAGCAGTTACTCTCAGGGTGGTGACACTGAAGCTTTCTTT. Residues: CASSYSQGGDTEAFF.

This chain joins TRBV11-2 and TRBJ1-6, with a possible D match to TRBD1 (5 bases). CDR1 and CDR2 from the germline V gene are SGHAT and FQNNGV. V was cut by 1 base and J by 7 bases, with 11 bases left in between. The CDR3 runs to 15 residues. The CDR3 region is CASSLGGPGNSPLHF. CDR3 nucleotide sequence: TGTGCCAGCAGCTTAGGGGGACCGGGCAATTCACCCCTCCACTTT. The full variable domain, completed using reference TRBV11-2 and TRBJ1-6, is EAGVAQSPRYKIIEKRQSVAFWCNPISGHATLYWYQQILGQGPKLLIQFQNNGVVDDSQLPKDRFSAERLKGVDSTLKIQPAKLEDSAVYLCASSLGGPGNSPLHFGNGTRLTVT.

The V call is TRBV27, the J call TRBJ2-7; the match to TRBD1 covers 8 bases. The V and J ends lost 6 bases and 4 bases, in that order; junction bases with no gene match: 8. Germline V CDR1 and CDR2: MNHEY, SMNVEV (reference sequence). This CDR3 region has 14 residues. The CDR3 DNA reads as TGTGCCAGCAGACGGACAGGGACAGGTTACGAGCAGTACTTC. It specifies CASRRTGTGYEQYF.